This passage covers 9 T cell receptor beta chains from one sample sequenced in a study of identical twins (dated by TCRdb to about 2016). Library method: 5' RACE. Sequenced using an Illumina HiSeq 2000. TCRdb itself trimmed the public reads at Q25 with fastp, ran MiXCR and retained productive beta chains. Records with the same CDR3 protein are collapsed into one entry carrying the most frequent genes and DNA. Counted in this sample were fewer than 500,000 distinct CDR3 sequences; roughly an eighth of them appeared once. In total, the top ten clones hold approximately 1% of the sample. Separately, the same data were catalogued under a study of yellow fever vaccine responses in identical twins.

The sequencing input was CD4+ T cells sorted from blood. All receptors derive from a woman aged 18-29 years in good health.

This clonotype has only a few counts. The rearrangement links TRBV5-1 to TRBJ2-7, with 9 bases aligning to TRBD1. CDR1 SGHRS and CDR2 YFSETQ come from the germline V gene. The trim removed 5 bases at V and 2 bases at J, leaving 11 bases unmatched. The CDR3 length is 16 residues. The CDR3 region has the DNA TGCGCCAGCAGTTCTTTCAGGGACAGGGCCCCCTACGAGCAGTACTTC. Its translation: CASSSFRDRAPYEQYF.

The chain carries TRBV6-2 or TRBV6-3 and TRBJ1-1; no definite D call. The CDR3 extends over 12 amino acids. Trimming took off 6 bases at V and 1 base at J, with 6 bases between the two ends. Germline values: CDR1 MNHEY, CDR2 SVGEGT. The CDR3 spells CASSNGNTEAFF. CDR3 in DNA: TGTGCCAGCAGCAATGGGAACACTGAAGCTTTCTTT.

This clonotype was picked up a small number of times. The chain employs TRBV4-3 and TRBJ2-1, with 8 bases fitting TRBD1. J gave up 6 bases and V 1 base, and 14 bases lay outside the gene matches. The CDR3 length is 18 residues. CDR1 LGHNA and CDR2 YSLEER come from the germline V gene. The CDR3 region has the DNA TGCGCCAGCAGCCAAGTAGACAGGGGTACCGGTGCTGGCAATGAGCAGTTCTTC. Its protein is CASSQVDRGTGAGNEQFF.

There are a few counts of this clonotype. This chain links TRBV7-2 with TRBJ2-3; maybe TRBD2 (6 bases). The CDR3 has 14 amino acids. V was trimmed by 5 bases and J by 2 bases, leaving 11 bases between them. CDR1 and CDR2 (germline): SGHTA, FQGNSA. The CDR3 here is CASSRDWVTDTQYF. The DNA of the CDR3 is TGTGCCAGCAGCCGGGACTGGGTCACAGATACGCAGTATTTT.

This clonotype was detected only a few times. The chain links TRBV30 to TRBJ2-1, with D uncertain. The CDR3 loop spans 11 amino acids. Trimming shortened V by 1 base and J by 10 bases, and 8 bases separated the two germline ends. Germline V lookup: CDR1 GTSNPN, CDR2 SVGIG (reference sequence). The chain's CDR3 is CAWSADREQFF. CDR3 in DNA: TGTGCCTGGAGTGCAGACCGCGAGCAGTTCTTC.

This clonotype has a handful of counts. The rearrangement links TRBV3-1 to TRBJ2-5, with 7 bases matching TRBD1. Germline V CDR1 and CDR2: LGHDT, YNNKEL (reference sequence). The CDR3 runs to 14 residues. V lost 4 bases, J lost 3 bases, and 5 bases stayed unmatched. The CDR3 DNA reads TGTGCCAGCAGCCGCCGAGGGACAGAAGAGACCCAGTACTTC. Its protein product is CASSRRGTEETQYF.

The chain combines TRBV4-3 with TRBJ2-1; 7 positions match TRBD1. The CDR3 loop spans 14 amino acids. J was trimmed by 8 bases and V by 4 bases; bases with no gene match: 8. The germline V gene encodes CDR1 LGHNA and CDR2 YSLEER. CDR3 residues: CASSREGQSHEQFF. Here the CDR3 DNA reads TGCGCCAGCAGCCGAGAGGGACAGTCCCATGAGCAGTTCTTC.

The V call is TRBV15, the J call TRBJ2-1; 13 positions match TRBD2. Germline values: CDR1 LNHNV, CDR2 YYDKDF (reference sequence). The CDR3 spans 16 residues. Trimming cost V 2 bases and J 8 bases; bases outside gene matches: 6. The CDR3: CATSRTGLAGRDEQFF. CDR3 DNA sequence: TGTGCCACCAGCAGAACGGGACTAGCGGGGAGGGATGAGCAGTTCTTC.

This clonotype came up a few times. This rearrangement joins TRBV7-8 to TRBJ2-7; 14 bases are a match to TRBD2. Germline assignment: CDR1 SGHVS and CDR2 FQNEAQ. The CDR3 runs to 17 residues. J lost 0 bases, V lost 5 bases, and 6 bases had no gene match. The CDR3 DNA reads as TGTGCCAGCAGCCTAACGGGACTAGCGGGGGCCTCCTACGAGCAGTACTTC. It encodes CASSLTGLAGASYEQYF.